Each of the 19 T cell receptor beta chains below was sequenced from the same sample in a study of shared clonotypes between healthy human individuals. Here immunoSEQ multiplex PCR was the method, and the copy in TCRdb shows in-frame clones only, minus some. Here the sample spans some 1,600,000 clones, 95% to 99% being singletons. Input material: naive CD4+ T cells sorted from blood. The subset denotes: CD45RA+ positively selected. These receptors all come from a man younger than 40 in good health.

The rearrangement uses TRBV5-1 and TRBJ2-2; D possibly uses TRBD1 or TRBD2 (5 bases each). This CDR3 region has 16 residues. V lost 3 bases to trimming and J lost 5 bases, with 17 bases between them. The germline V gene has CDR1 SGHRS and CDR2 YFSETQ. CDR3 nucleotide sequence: TGCGCCAGCAGCTCCCAGGGTGTGGAGGTTACCGGGGAGCTGTTTTTT. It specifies CASSSQGVEVTGELFF.

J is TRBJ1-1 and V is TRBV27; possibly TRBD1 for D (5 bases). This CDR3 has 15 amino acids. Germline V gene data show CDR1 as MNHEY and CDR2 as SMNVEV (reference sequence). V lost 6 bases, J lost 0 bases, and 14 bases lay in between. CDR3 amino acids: CASRTLGGMNTEAFF. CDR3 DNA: TGTGCCAGCAGAACCCTCGGGGGTATGAACACTGAAGCTTTCTTT.

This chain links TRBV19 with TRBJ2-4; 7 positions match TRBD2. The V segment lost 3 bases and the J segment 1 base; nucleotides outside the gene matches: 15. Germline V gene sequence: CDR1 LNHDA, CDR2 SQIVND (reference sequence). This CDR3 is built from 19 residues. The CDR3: CASSMELASFYRAKNIQYF. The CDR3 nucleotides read TGTGCCAGTAGTATGGAACTAGCGTCATTTTATAGGGCCAAAAACATTCAGTACTTC.

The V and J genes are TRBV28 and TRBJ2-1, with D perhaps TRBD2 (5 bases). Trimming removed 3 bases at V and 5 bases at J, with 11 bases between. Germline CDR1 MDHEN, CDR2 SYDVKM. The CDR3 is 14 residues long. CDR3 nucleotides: TGTGCCAGCAGTTTTCCCGGGGTAGACAATGAGCAGTTCTTC. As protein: CASSFPGVDNEQFF.

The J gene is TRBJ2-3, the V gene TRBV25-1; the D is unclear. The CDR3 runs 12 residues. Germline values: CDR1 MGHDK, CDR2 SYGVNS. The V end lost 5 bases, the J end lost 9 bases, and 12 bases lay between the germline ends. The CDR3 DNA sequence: TGTGCCAGCAGTTCTGTGGGTGGGACGCAGTATTTT. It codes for CASSSVGGTQYF.

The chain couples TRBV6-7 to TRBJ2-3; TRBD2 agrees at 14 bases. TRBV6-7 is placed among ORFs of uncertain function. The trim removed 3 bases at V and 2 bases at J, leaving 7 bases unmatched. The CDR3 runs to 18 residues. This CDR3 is CASSYPPTSGRVTDTQYF. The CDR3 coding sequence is TGTGCCAGCAGTTATCCTCCGACTAGCGGGAGGGTCACAGATACGCAGTATTTT.

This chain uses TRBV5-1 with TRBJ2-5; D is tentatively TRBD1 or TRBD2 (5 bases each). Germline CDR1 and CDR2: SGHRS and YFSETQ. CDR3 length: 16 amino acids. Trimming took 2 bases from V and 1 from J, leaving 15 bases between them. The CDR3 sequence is CASSLPGVGTQETQYF. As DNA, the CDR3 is TGCGCCAGCAGCTTACCCGGTGTGGGGACCCAAGAGACCCAGTACTTC.

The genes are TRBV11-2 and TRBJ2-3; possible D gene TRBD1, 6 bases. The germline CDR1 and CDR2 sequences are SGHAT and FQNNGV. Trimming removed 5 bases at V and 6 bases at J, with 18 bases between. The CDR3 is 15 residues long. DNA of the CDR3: TGTGCCAGCAGCCCAGGGGTACGGGTCGCGGATACGCAGTATTTT. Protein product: CASSPGVRVADTQYF.

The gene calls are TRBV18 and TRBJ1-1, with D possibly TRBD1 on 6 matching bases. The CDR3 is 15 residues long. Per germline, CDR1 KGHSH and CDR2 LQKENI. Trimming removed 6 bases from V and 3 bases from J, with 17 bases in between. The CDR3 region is CASSQGGGGYTEAFF. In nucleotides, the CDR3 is TGTGCCAGCTCGCAAGGAGGAGGGGGGTACACTGAAGCTTTCTTT.

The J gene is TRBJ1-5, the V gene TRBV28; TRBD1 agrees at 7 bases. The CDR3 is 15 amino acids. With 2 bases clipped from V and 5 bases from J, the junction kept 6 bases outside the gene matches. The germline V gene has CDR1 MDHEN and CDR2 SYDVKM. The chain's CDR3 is CASSLGQGGHQPQHF. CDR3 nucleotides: TGTGCCAGCAGTTTAGGGCAGGGGGGCCATCAGCCCCAGCATTTT.

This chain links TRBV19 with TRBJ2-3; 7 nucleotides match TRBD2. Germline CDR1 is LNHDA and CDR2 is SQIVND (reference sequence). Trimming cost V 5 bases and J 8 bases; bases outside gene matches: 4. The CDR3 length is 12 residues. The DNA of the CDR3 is TGTGCCAGTAGTTTAATAGCGGGTACGCAGTATTTT. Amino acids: CASSLIAGTQYF. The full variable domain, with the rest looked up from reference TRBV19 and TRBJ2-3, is DGGITQSPKYLFRKEGQNVTLSCEQNLNHDAMYWYRQDPGQGLRLIYYSQIVNDFQKGDIAEGYSVSREKKESFPLTVTSAQKNPTAFYLCASSLIAGTQYFGPGTRLTVL.

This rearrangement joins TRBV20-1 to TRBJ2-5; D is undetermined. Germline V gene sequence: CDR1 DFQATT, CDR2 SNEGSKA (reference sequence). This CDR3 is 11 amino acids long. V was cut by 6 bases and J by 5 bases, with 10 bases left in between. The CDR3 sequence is CSANAGETQYF. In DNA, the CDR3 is TGCAGTGCAAACGCTGGGGAGACCCAGTACTTC.

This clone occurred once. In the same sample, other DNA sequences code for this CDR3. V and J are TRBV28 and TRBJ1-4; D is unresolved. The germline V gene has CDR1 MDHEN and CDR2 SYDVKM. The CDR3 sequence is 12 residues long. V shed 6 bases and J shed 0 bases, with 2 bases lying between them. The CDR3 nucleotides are TGTGCCAGCAGGTCAACTAATGAAAAACTGTTTTTT. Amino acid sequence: CASRSTNEKLFF.

The CDR3 DNA reads as TGTGCCAGCAGTTTAGGGGCACTAGCGGGAACTCACAATGAGCAGTTCTTC. Residues: CASSLGALAGTHNEQFF. The chain uses TRBV27 and TRBJ2-1; 10 bases line up with TRBD2. The ends lost 2 bases at V and 5 bases at J; junction bases unmatched: 9. CDR1 and CDR2 from the germline V gene are MNHEY and SMNVEV (reference sequence). This CDR3 has 17 residues.

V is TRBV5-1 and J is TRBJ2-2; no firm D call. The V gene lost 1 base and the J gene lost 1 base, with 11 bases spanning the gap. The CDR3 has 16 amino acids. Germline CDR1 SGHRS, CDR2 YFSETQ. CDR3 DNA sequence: TGCGCCAGCAGCTTGAGCGTTAACGTGAACACCGGGGAGCTGTTTTTT. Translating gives CASSLSVNVNTGELFF.

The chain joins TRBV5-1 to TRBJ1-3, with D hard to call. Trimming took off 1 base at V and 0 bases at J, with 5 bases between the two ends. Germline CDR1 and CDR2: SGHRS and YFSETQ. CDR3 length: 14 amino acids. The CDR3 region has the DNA TGCGCCAGCAGCTTGTTACCCTCTGGAAACACCATATATTTT. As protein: CASSLLPSGNTIYF.

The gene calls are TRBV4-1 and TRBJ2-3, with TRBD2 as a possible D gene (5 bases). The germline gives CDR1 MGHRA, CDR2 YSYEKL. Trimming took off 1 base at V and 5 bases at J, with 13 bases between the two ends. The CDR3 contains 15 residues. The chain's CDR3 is CASSQVYKSGDTQYF. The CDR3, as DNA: TGCGCCAGCAGCCAAGTCTACAAAAGCGGAGATACGCAGTATTTT.

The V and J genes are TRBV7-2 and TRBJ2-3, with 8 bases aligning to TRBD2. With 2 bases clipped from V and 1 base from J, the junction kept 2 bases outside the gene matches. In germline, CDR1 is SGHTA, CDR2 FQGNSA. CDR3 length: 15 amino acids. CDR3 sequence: CASSLLGRGTDTQYF. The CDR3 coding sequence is TGTGCCAGCAGCTTACTCGGGAGGGGCACAGATACGCAGTATTTT.

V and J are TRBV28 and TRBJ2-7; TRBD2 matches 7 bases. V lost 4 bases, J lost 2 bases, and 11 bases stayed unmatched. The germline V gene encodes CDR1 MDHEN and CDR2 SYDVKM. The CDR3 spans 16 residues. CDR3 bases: TGTGCCAGCAGTTCCTCCGTCGGGAGGCCCACCTACGAGCAGTACTTC. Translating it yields CASSSSVGRPTYEQYF.